This T cell receptor beta chain comes out of a study of blood T cell repertoires in COVID-19. Study background: Acute and convalescent COVID-19 samples came from the United States, Italy and Spain.

Per the authors' pipeline: The assay estimated nucleated cells by amplifying reference gene primers. Only in-frame clones appear in the TCRdb table, and some are missing; sequencing was by immunoSEQ multiplex PCR. V, J and clone size were drawn from that table, and D and trimming were deduced from the DNA. The sample holds about 170,000 clones; roughly 70% are singletons and the top ten take about 3%. Germline CDR1 SQVTM, CDR2 ANQGSEA. J gave up 5 bases and V 4 bases, and 7 bases lay outside the gene matches. This CDR3 contains 13 residues. Input material: peripheral blood. The rearrangement links TRBV29-1 to TRBJ1-1; 7 bases map to TRBD1. The sequence was collected from a woman aged 80 or older with acute or convalescent COVID-19. The CDR3 sequence is CSVAYQGETEAFF. As DNA, the CDR3 is TGCAGCGTTGCCTACCAGGGGGAGACTGAAGCTTTCTTT.